This paragraph covers one TCR beta chain sequence. The data were obtained in a study of blood T cell repertoires in COVID-19. Study summary: The United States, Italy and Spain were the sources of the acute and convalescent COVID-19 samples.

Original processing methods: Estimates of nucleated cell counts were drawn from the amplification of reference gene primers. Sequenced by immunoSEQ multiplex PCR; TCRdb stores in-frame clones only, minus some. The V and J calls and clone size are taken from that table; D and trimming were inferred from the DNA. The sample holds roughly 15,000 clones, 80% to 90% seen once. The receptor comes from a man between 65 and 85 years old in a cohort sampled during active COVID-19. The sequencing input was peripheral blood.

Here the CDR3 reads CASSSGQGLHEQYF. CDR3 in DNA: TGCGCCAGCAGCTCGGGACAGGGTCTACACGAGCAGTACTTC. The V and J genes are TRBV5-1 and TRBJ2-7; 9 bases are a match to TRBD1. The germline CDR1 and CDR2 sequences are SGHRS and YFSETQ. This CDR3 is built from 14 residues. V trimming: 3 bases; J trimming: 5 bases; junction bases outside the gene matches: 6.